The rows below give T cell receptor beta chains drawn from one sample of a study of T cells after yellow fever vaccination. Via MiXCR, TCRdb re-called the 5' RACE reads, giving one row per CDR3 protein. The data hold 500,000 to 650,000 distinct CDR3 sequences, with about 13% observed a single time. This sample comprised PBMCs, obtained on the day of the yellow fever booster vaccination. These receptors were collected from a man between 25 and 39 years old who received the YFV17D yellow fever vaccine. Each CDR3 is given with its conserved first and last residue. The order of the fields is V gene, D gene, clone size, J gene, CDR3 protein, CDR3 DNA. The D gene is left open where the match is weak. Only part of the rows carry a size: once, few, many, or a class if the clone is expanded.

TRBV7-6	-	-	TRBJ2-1	CASSLVSGDSKFF	TGTGCCAGCAGCTTAGTTTCGGGGGACTCTAAGTTCTTC
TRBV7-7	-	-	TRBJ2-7	CASSLDWGSSYEQYF	TGTGCCAGCAGCTTAGACTGGGGAAGCTCCTACGAGCAGTACTTC
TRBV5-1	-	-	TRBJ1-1	CASSLGQGADTEAFF	TGCGCCAGCAGCTTGGGGCAGGGAGCGGACACTGAAGCTTTCTTT
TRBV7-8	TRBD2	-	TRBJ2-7	CASSLLTSGRVNEQYF	TGTGCCAGCAGCCTCCTGACTAGCGGGAGAGTCAACGAGCAGTACTTC
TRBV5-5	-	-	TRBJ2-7	CASSLLGGTYYEQYF	TGTGCCAGCAGCTTGTTGGGCGGGACCTACTACGAGCAGTACTTC
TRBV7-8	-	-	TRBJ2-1	CASSAFGSYNEQFF	TGTGCCAGCAGCGCATTCGGCTCCTACAATGAGCAGTTCTTC
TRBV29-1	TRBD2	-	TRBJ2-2	CSVVAGAMNTGELFF	TGCAGCGTTGTGGCGGGAGCGATGAACACCGGGGAGCTGTTTTTT
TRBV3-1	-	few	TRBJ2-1	CASSRTGWEQFF	TGTGCCAGCAGCCGGACGGGCTGGGAGCAGTTCTTC
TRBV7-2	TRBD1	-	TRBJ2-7	CASSSLTGTGSHEQYF	TGTGCCAGCAGCTCGCTAACCGGGACAGGGTCTCACGAGCAGTACTTC
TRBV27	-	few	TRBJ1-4	CASPGVATNEKLFF	TGTGCCAGCCCCGGGGTTGCAACTAATGAAAAACTGTTTTTT
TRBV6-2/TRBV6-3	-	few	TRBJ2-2	CASSYWLVANTGELFF	TGTGCCAGCAGTTACTGGCTAGTCGCGAACACCGGGGAGCTGTTTTTT
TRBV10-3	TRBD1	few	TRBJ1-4	CAISDPNRGNEKLFF	TGTGCCATCAGTGACCCGAACAGGGGTAATGAAAAACTGTTTTTT
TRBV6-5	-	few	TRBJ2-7	CASSYSSPFYEQYF	TGTGCCAGCAGTTACTCGAGCCCCTTCTACGAGCAGTACTTC
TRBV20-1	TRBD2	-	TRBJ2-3	CSARDPSLAGGSDTQYF	TGCAGTGCTAGAGATCCCTCCCTGGCGGGAGGGTCCGATACGCAGTATTTT
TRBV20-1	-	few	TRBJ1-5	CSARGGLSNQPQHF	TGCAGTGCTAGGGGGGGCCTTAGCAATCAGCCCCAGCATTTT
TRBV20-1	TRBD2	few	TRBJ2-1	CSARDLGGTYNEQFF	TGCAGTGCTAGAGATCTGGGAGGGACGTACAATGAGCAGTTCTTC
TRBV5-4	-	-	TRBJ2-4	CASQLDRAKNIQYF	TGTGCCAGCCAGCTGGACCGAGCCAAAAACATTCAGTACTTC
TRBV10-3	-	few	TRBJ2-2	CAISINRASNTGELFF	TGTGCCATCAGTATTAACAGGGCTTCGAACACCGGGGAGCTGTTTTTT
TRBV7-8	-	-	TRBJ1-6	CASSHRQYNSPLHF	TGTGCCAGCAGCCATCGACAGTATAATTCACCCCTCCACTTT